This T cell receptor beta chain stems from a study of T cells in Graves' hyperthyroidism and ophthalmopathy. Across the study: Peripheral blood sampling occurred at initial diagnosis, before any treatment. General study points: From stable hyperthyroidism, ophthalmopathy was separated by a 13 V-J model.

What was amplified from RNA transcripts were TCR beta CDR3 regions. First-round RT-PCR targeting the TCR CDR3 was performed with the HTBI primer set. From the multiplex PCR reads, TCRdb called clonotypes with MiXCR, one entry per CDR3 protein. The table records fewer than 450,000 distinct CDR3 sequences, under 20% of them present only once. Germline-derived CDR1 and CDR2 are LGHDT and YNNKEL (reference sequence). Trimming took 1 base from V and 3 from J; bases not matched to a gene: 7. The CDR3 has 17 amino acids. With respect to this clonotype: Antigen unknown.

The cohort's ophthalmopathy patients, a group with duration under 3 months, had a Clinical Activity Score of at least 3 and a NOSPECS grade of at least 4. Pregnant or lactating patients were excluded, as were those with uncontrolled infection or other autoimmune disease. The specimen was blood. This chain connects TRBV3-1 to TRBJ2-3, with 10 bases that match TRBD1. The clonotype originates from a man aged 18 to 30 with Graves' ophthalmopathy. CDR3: CASSQVRTGGQTDTQYF. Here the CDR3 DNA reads TGTGCCAGCAGCCAAGTGAGGACAGGGGGACAGACAGATACGCAGTATTTT.